This TCR beta chain was sequenced in a study of shared clonotypes between healthy human individuals. The CDR3 is made up of 17 amino acids. V was pared by 3 bases and J by 8 bases, with 23 bases between. CDR1 and CDR2 from the germline V gene are MNHNS and SASEGT. Naive CD8 cells comprised CD45RO-negative, CCR7-positively selected cells, excluding terminally differentiated effector memory CD45RA+ cells. Assay runs were performed at deep level. How the authors handled the data: ImmunoSEQ gave junction-only sequences without quality scores, so filtering differed. The table came from immunoSEQ multiplex PCR; TCRdb's copy has only in-frame clones and leaves some out. Clone size and the V and J calls come from that table; the DNA yielded D and trimming. This sample has around 2,000,000 clones; around 93% occur once, and the top ten carry about 1.8%.

The genes are TRBV6-1 and TRBJ2-4; tentatively, D is TRBD1 or TRBD2 (5 bases each). Sequenced input: naive CD8+ T cells from PBMCs. The clonotype originates from a man in his late teens or twenties in good health. Some clones in this sample may be carry-over from other donors' samples. This chain's CDR3 is CASSDLYWGEGSHIQYF. The DNA of the CDR3 is TGTGCCAGCAGTGACCTATATTGGGGTGAGGGGTCCCACATTCAGTACTTC.